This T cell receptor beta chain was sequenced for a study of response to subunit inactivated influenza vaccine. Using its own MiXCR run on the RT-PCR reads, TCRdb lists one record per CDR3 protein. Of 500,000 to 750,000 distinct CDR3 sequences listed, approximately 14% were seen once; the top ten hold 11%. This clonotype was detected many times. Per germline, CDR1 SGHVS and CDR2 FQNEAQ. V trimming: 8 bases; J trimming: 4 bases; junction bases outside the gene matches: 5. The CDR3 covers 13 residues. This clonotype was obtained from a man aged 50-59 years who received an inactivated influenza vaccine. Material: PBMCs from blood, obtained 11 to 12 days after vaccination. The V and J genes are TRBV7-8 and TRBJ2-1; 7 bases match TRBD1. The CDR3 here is CASGQESYNEQFF. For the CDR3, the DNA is TGTGCCAGCGGACAGGAAAGTTACAATGAGCAGTTCTTC.